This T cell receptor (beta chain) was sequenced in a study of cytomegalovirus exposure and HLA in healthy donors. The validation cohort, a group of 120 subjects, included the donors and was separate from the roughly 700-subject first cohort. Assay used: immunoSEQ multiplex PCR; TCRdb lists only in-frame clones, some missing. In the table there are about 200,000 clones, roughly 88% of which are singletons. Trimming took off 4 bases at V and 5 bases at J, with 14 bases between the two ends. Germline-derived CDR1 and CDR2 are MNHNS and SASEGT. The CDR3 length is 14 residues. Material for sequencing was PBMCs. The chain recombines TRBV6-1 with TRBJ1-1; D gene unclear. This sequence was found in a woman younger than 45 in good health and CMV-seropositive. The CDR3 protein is CASSASYSVTEAFF. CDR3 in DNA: TGTGCCAGCAGTGCCAGTTATAGCGTAACTGAAGCTTTCTTT.